What follows describes a single T cell receptor (beta chain). Authors' processing steps: Estimated nucleated cell counts came from reference gene primer amplification. The repertoire was sequenced with immunoSEQ multiplex PCR; TCRdb's copy has only in-frame clones and lacks some. V and J calls and clone size come straight from that table; D and trimming were deduced from the DNA. The profile shows under 200,000 clones, 88% of them singletons. The data are from a study of blood T cell repertoires in COVID-19. Study in general: Both acute and convalescent COVID-19 samples were obtained from the United States, Italy and Spain. Nucleic acid was either cDNA or gDNA, and it came from T cells, B-cell-depleted T cells, or PBMCs.

The CDR3 runs 15 residues. Per germline, CDR1 SEHNR and CDR2 FQNEAQ (reference sequence). Trimming removed 4 bases from V and 2 bases from J, with 12 bases in between. This receptor was taken from a middle-aged man with active or convalescent COVID-19. The sequencing sample was made of peripheral blood. The chain combines TRBV7-9 with TRBJ2-1; D perhaps matches TRBD1 (7 bases). The CDR3 region is CASSSAGGTYNEQFF. The CDR3 nucleotides read TGTGCCAGCAGCTCCGCAGGGGGGACCTACAATGAGCAGTTCTTC. Drawing the rest from reference TRBV7-9 and TRBJ2-1, the complete variable domain is DTGVSQNPRHKITKRGQNVTFRCDPISEHNRLYWYRQTLGQGPEFLTYFQNEAQLEKSRLLSDRFSAERPKGSFSTLEIQRTEQGDSAMYLCASSSAGGTYNEQFFGPGTRLTVL.